This T cell receptor beta chain was identified during a study of T-cell reconstitution after alpha-beta-depleted transplantation in children. Concerning this clonotype: The target antigen is unknown.

CDR3 length equals 16 residues. V shed 4 bases, J shed 9 bases, and the junction held 9 bases outside the gene matches. Germline CDR1 is MNHEY and CDR2 is SVGAGI. During its preparation, the TCRbeta library received unique molecular identifiers. TCRdb used MiXCR to reprocess the PCR reads, holding one entry per CDR3 protein. Here the sample spans roughly 220,000 distinct CDR3 sequences, 7.5% to 9.5% being singletons. General observations from the study: Fresh T-cell production supplied most of the T-cell counts and diversity seen one year after transplant.

The chain combines TRBV6-5 with TRBJ2-1, with 13 bases lining up with TRBD2. The clonotype was recovered from a male patient under 10 years old who had a stem cell transplant for acute myeloid leukemia, so the T cells may come from the graft donor. The source material was PBMCs, mostly from graft donor cells, sampled 360 days after TCRalphabeta/CD19-depleted stem cell transplant. In DNA, the CDR3 is TGTGCCAGCAGTTCTTCCGGGACTAGCGGGATATCTGAGCAGTTCTTC. This codes for CASSSSGTSGISEQFF.